This T cell receptor (beta chain) was captured in a study of response to subunit inactivated influenza vaccine (dated by TCRdb to 2016 to 2018). In terms of the full investigation: Deep quantitative T cell receptor repertoire profiling was used in the study to track responses to a trivalent subunit inactivated influenza vaccine. Paper-wide results and their limitations: The authors proposed that each seasonal influenza vaccination may bring in only a limited number of new T cells.

Here V drops 1 base and J drops 4 bases, and the junction holds 3 bases not matched to any gene. Measured from the cysteine to the phenylalanine, the CDR3 is 14 residues long. Here the CDR3 DNA is all that survives: 42 bases in frame from base 1. According to the germline V gene, CDR1 reads MNHNS and CDR2 reads SASEGT. A remark on this clonotype: The target of this receptor is not known. Base quality data are lacking; no much larger clone is found one base away.

Library preparation was by RT-PCR. Data came from an Illumina HiSeq 2500. Using fastp at Q25 and MiXCR, TCRdb reprocessed the public reads and kept productive beta chains. Each CDR3 protein appears once, grouped with its most common genes and DNA. In all, the sample holds about 520,000 distinct CDR3 sequences, and approximately 7.7% of those were seen once. Around 13% of the sample rests with the top ten. Sequences were derived from PBMCs from blood, sampled about 23 months after vaccination. The sequence was obtained from a man between 50 and 75 years old who received an inactivated influenza vaccine. Donor details come from another sample of the same person, matched by shared clones. The V gene is TRBV6-1 and the J gene is TRBJ1-1, with 7 middle bases fitting TRBD1. The sequenced DNA is TGTGCCAGCAGTGAAGGCCCAGGGGGCACTGAAGCTTTCTTT. This sequence encodes CASSEGPGGTEAFF.